This T cell receptor (beta chain) was sequenced for a study of human T cells and chemical hapten exposure. Overall study: A 2 cm by 2 cm inner upper arm patch received 2% DPC for sensitization. Diphenylcyclopropenone was administered weekly to the scalp of patients throughout the approximately 23-week study. Study results and caveats: Controls formed significantly fewer large CDR3 similarity clusters than expanded TCRs did.

Time point reported: patch test 3, about 24 weeks after DPC sensitization. Noted treatment: therapeutic diphenylcyclopropenone sensitization with weekly scalp DPC. Participating donors were patients with alopecia, aged 18 to 70 years, considered appropriate candidates for DPC. Via MiXCR, TCRdb re-called the RACE reads, giving one row per CDR3 protein. The sample includes just under 60,000 distinct CDR3 sequences, roughly an eighth of them seen just once. To note about this clonotype: Its specificity is unknown.

CDR3 length: 15 residues. Trimming stripped 5 bases from V and 4 bases from J, with 17 bases between. CDR1 and CDR2 (germline): SGHTA, FQGTGA. The rearrangement joins TRBV7-3 to TRBJ1-2, with D possibly TRBD1 on 5 matching bases. The sequence was collected from a man aged 30 to 39 with alopecia areata. Some clones in this sample may be carry-over from other donors' samples. Source: whole blood, taken in connection with sensitization to the hapten diphenylcyclopropenone (DPC). The DNA for the CDR3 is TGTGCCAGCAGCCCATCCGGGGCGTTCGCCTATGGCTACACCTTC. Its translation: CASSPSGAFAYGYTF.